This is a list of T cell receptor beta chains from one sample in a study of sequential checkpoint blockade in melanoma. Clones were read by immunoSEQ multiplex PCR, and TCRdb kept only the in-frame ones, dropping some. Among around 2,900 clones listed, about 24% were seen once. The source was tumor tissue (inferred from file names), collected from a patient given nivolumab and ipilimumab in sequence. Receptor source: a human donor with melanoma. CDR3s include the opening cysteine and the closing phenylalanine or tryptophan. Each record gives: J gene, clone size, V gene, D gene, CDR3 protein, CDR3 DNA. D genes are given only for firm matches. Not every row has a clone size; where given, it reads once, few, many or a size class.

TRBJ2-7 | . | TRBV5-1 | TRBD1 | CASSLWTGGGYEQYF | TGCGCCAGCAGCCTATGGACAGGGGGAGGCTACGAGCAGTACTTC
TRBJ2-3 | . | TRBV5-1 | . | CASSLDWATDTQYF | TGCGCCAGCAGCTTGGACTGGGCCACAGATACGCAGTATTTT
TRBJ2-3 | few | TRBV30 | . | CAWFNRFRTDTQYF | TGTGCCTGGTTTAACAGGTTCAGGACAGATACGCAGTATTTT
TRBJ2-7 | . | TRBV18 | . | CASSPPSRAYEQYF | TGTGCCAGCTCACCACCGTCAAGGGCCTACGAGCAGTACTTC
TRBJ1-4 | . | TRBV29-1 | . | CSVFVVGVGEKLFF | TGCAGCGTTTTCGTAGTGGGGGTCGGCGAAAAACTGTTTTTT
TRBJ1-4 | . | TRBV6-8 | TRBD1 | CASSGTGGEKLFF | TGTGCCAGCAGCGGGACAGGGGGTGAAAAACTGTTTTTT
TRBJ1-2 | few | TRBV11-3 | TRBD1 | CASRPGTGVHYGYTF | TGTGCCAGCAGACCGGGGACAGGAGTTCACTATGGCTACACCTTC
TRBJ2-3 | . | TRBV18 | . | CASSPSSVIMKDTQYF | TGTGCCAGCTCACCCTCTAGCGTGATTATGAAAGATACGCAGTATTTT
TRBJ1-1 | few | TRBV6-8 | TRBD1 | CASRIWTGGTVGDTEAFF | TGTGCCAGCAGAATCTGGACAGGGGGCACGGTCGGGGACACTGAAGCTTTCTTT
TRBJ2-2 | many | TRBV11-3 | TRBD1 | CASSSGTVNTGELFF | TGTGCCAGCAGCTCGGGGACAGTTAACACCGGGGAGCTGTTTTTT
TRBJ1-2 | few | TRBV19 | TRBD1 | CASRLPGQGGGYTF | TGTGCCAGCAGATTACCGGGACAGGGCGGTGGCTACACCTTC
TRBJ1-2 | . | TRBV30 | . | CAWSVGFYGYTF | TGTGCCTGGAGTGTAGGCTTCTATGGCTACACCTTC
TRBJ2-1 | . | TRBV19 | . | CASTPGGPYNEQFF | TGTGCCAGTACCCCCGGGGGGCCCTACAATGAGCAGTTCTTC
TRBJ2-6 | medium-sized | TRBV11-3 | . | CASSADSGANVLTF | TGTGCCAGCAGCGCTGATTCTGGGGCCAACGTCCTGACTTTC
TRBJ1-2 | medium-sized | TRBV9 | . | CASSVGGINYGYTF | TGTGCCAGCAGCGTGGGAGGCATTAACTATGGCTACACCTTC
TRBJ1-1 | medium-sized | TRBV11-3 | . | CASSPPETGVNTEAFF | TGTGCCAGCAGCCCCCCTGAGACAGGTGTGAACACTGAAGCTTTCTTT
TRBJ2-7 | . | TRBV19 | TRBD2 | CASSIPGLAPEQYF | TGTGCCAGTAGTATCCCGGGACTAGCTCCCGAGCAGTACTTC
TRBJ2-5 | . | TRBV6-8 | . | CASQGQSDGKTQYF | TGTGCCAGCCAAGGACAGAGTGACGGGAAGACCCAGTACTTC
TRBJ2-5 | many | TRBV11-3 | . | CASSLAYVGAEETQYF | TGTGCCAGCAGCTTGGCCTATGTAGGGGCCGAAGAGACCCAGTACTTC
TRBJ1-2 | once | TRBV29-1 | . | CSVAGTSIYVGYTF | TGCAGCGTTGCCGGGACCAGTATTTATGTAGGCTACACCTTC
TRBJ2-3 | . | TRBV6-8 | . | CAISGGPSTDTQYF | TGTGCCATCAGTGGGGGGCCTTCGACAGATACGCAGTATTTT
TRBJ2-1 | . | TRBV19 | . | CASSTPLDTRGDEQFF | TGTGCCAGTAGTACCCCTCTAGATACCCGGGGCGATGAGCAGTTCTTC
TRBJ2-2 | . | TRBV5-1 | TRBD1 | CASRSQGVAGELFF | TGCGCCAGCAGGTCACAGGGGGTCGCCGGGGAGCTGTTTTTT
TRBJ2-1 | few | TRBV19 | . | CASTRGRAGYEQFF | TGTGCCAGTACCAGGGGCAGGGCTGGCTATGAGCAGTTCTTC
TRBJ1-4 | . | TRBV19 | . | CASSIRTLGKLFF | TGTGCCAGTAGTATCCGGACGCTGGGAAAACTGTTTTTT
TRBJ2-3 | . | TRBV5-1 | TRBD2 | CASSSGLLTDTQYF | TGCGCCAGCAGCTCGGGACTACTCACAGATACGCAGTATTTT
TRBJ2-3 | medium-sized | TRBV4-1 | . | CASSPQILDTQYF | TGCGCCAGCAGCCCACAAATACTAGATACGCAGTATTTT
TRBJ2-5 | few | TRBV6-8 | . | CASSLPEGTQYF | TGTGCCAGCAGTCTTCCGGAGGGGACCCAGTACTTC
TRBJ1-1 | medium-sized | TRBV11-3 | . | CASSLVGTDTEAFF | TGTGCCAGCAGCTTAGTAGGCACTGACACTGAAGCTTTCTTT
TRBJ2-3 | . | TRBV19 | . | CASSIASTDTQYF | TGTGCCAGTAGTATAGCAAGCACAGATACGCAGTATTTT
TRBJ2-5 | medium-sized | TRBV9 | TRBD2 | CASSRGLAEETQYF | TGTGCCAGCAGCCGCGGACTAGCGGAAGAGACCCAGTACTTC
TRBJ1-1 | medium-sized | TRBV11-3 | . | CASSPGVLGDTEAFF | TGTGCCAGCAGCCCGGGCGTCCTCGGGGACACTGAAGCTTTCTTT
TRBJ1-4 | . | TRBV10-2 | TRBD1 | CASSDRTGSEKLFF | TGCGCCAGCAGTGACAGGACAGGGTCTGAAAAACTGTTTTTT
TRBJ2-7 | medium-sized | TRBV6-8 | TRBD2 | CASSSTGGARYEQYF | TGTGCCAGCAGTTCTACGGGAGGGGCCCGGTACGAGCAGTACTTC
TRBJ2-3 | medium-sized | TRBV6-1 | TRBD1 | CASSEGTGGADTQYF | TGTGCCAGCAGTGAAGGGACAGGGGGCGCAGATACGCAGTATTTT
TRBJ2-5 | . | TRBV6-8 | TRBD2 | CASSPLGTSGETQYF | TGTGCCAGCAGTCCCCTCGGGACTAGCGGGGAGACCCAGTACTTC
TRBJ1-1 | few | TRBV9 | . | CASSVGTNTEAFF | TGTGCCAGCAGCGTTGGGACAAACACTGAAGCTTTCTTT
TRBJ1-6 | . | TRBV6-1 | TRBD1 | CASSEERGRPLHF | TGTGCCAGCAGTGAAGAGAGGGGGCGGCCCCTCCACTTT
TRBJ2-2 | few | TRBV9 | . | CASSALREVNTGELFF | TGTGCCAGCAGCGCTCTCCGGGAAGTAAACACCGGGGAGCTGTTTTTT
TRBJ1-4 | few | TRBV6-8 | . | CASSPGRSNEKLFF | TGTGCCAGCAGCCCGGGACGCTCTAATGAAAAACTGTTTTTT
TRBJ1-1 | . | TRBV29-1 | . | CSVEVSRGATEAFF | TGCAGCGTTGAAGTAAGCCGAGGGGCCACTGAAGCTTTCTTT
TRBJ2-3 | few | TRBV6-8 | TRBD1 | CASSYAPPGQGDDTQYF | TGTGCCAGCAGTTACGCCCCCCCTGGACAGGGAGACGATACGCAGTATTTT
TRBJ2-7 | . | TRBV19 | . | CASSITSSYEQYF | TGTGCCAGTAGTATTACCAGTTCCTACGAGCAGTACTTC
TRBJ2-7 | . | TRBV6-8 | . | CASSEGTNSYEQYF | TGTGCCAGCAGTGAGGGGACAAACTCCTACGAGCAGTACTTC
TRBJ1-1 | medium-sized | TRBV23-1 | . | CASSRDTNTEAFF | TGCGCCAGCAGCCGGGACACCAACACTGAAGCTTTCTTT
TRBJ2-7 | . | TRBV9 | . | CASRDREPYEQYF | TGTGCCAGCAGAGACCGGGAACCCTACGAGCAGTACTTC
TRBJ1-4 | . | TRBV5-1 | . | CASSLARAHNEKLFF | TGCGCCAGCAGCTTGGCCCGGGCCCATAATGAAAAACTGTTTTTT
TRBJ2-6 | . | TRBV19 | . | CASSIPGRISSGANVLTF | TGTGCCAGTAGTATACCGGGACGGATTTCCTCTGGGGCCAACGTCCTGACTTTC
TRBJ1-6 | few | TRBV18 | . | CASSPGAAPLHF | TGTGCCAGCTCCCCCGGGGCGGCGCCCCTCCACTTT
TRBJ2-7 | medium-sized | TRBV6-8 | TRBD1 | CASSPRPDRGSNEQYF | TGTGCCAGCAGTCCAAGACCCGACAGGGGATCTAACGAGCAGTACTTC
TRBJ1-3 | . | TRBV16 | TRBD1 | CASSLTGGRVWSGNTIYF | TGTGCCAGCAGCCTCACAGGGGGGAGAGTATGGTCTGGAAACACCATATATTTT
TRBJ1-5 | . | TRBV30 | . | CAWSRQLDQPQHF | TGTGCCTGGAGTCGACAGCTCGATCAGCCCCAGCATTTT
TRBJ2-2 | few | TRBV18 | . | CASSPWDGNTGELFF | TGTGCCAGCTCACCCTGGGACGGAAACACCGGGGAGCTGTTTTTT
TRBJ2-1 | many | TRBV11-3 | . | CASKPGGQSSYNEQFF | TGTGCCAGCAAACCAGGAGGGCAGAGCTCCTACAATGAGCAGTTCTTC
TRBJ2-1 | hyperexpanded | TRBV19 | . | CASSISTYNEQFF | TGTGCCAGTAGTATCTCGACCTACAATGAGCAGTTCTTC
TRBJ2-5 | many | TRBV11-3 | TRBD2 | CASSFGPSGGRYQETQYF | TGTGCCAGCAGCTTTGGGCCTAGCGGGGGGCGGTACCAAGAGACCCAGTACTTC
TRBJ2-7 | . | TRBV29-1 | TRBD1 | CSVVRDRVSSEQYF | TGCAGCGTTGTAAGGGACAGGGTAAGTAGCGAGCAGTACTTC
TRBJ1-1 | . | TRBV5-1 | TRBD1 | CASSPRTGENTEAFF | TGCGCCAGCAGCCCAAGGACAGGGGAGAACACTGAAGCTTTCTTT
TRBJ2-1 | few | TRBV11-3 | . | CASSSRGRDNEQFF | TGTGCCAGCAGCTCCCGTGGCAGGGACAATGAGCAGTTCTTC